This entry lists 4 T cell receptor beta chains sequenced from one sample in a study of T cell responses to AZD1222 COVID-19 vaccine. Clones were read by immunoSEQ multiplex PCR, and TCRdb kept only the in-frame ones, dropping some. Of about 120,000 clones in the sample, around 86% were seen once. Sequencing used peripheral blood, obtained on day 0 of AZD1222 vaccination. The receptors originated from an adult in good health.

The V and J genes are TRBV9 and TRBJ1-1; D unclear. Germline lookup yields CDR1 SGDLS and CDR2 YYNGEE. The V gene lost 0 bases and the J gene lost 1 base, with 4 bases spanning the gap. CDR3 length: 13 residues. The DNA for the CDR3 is TGTGCCAGCAGCGTAGGGGCGAACACTGAAGCTTTCTTT. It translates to CASSVGANTEAFF. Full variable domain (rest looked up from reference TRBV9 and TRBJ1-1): DSGVTQTPKHLITATGQRVTLRCSPRSGDLSVYWYQQSLDQGLQFLIQYYNGEERAKGNILERFSAQQFPDLHSELNLSSLELGDSALYFCASSVGANTEAFFGQGTRLTVV.

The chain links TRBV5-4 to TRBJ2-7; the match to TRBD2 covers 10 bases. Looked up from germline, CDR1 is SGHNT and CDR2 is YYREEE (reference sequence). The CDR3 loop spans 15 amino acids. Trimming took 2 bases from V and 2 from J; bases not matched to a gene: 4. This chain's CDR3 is CASSFPSGGTYEQYF. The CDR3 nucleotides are TGTGCCAGCAGCTTTCCTAGCGGGGGCACCTACGAGCAGTACTTC. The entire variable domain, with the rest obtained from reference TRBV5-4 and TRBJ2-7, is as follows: ETGVTQSPTHLIKTRGQQVTLRCSSQSGHNTVSWYQQALGQGPQFIFQYYREEENGRGNFPPRFSGLQFPNYSSELNVNALELDDSALYLCASSFPSGGTYEQYFGPGTRLTVT.

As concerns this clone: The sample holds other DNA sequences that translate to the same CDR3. Here the CDR3 DNA reads TGTGCCAGCAGCTTGGGTAGGACTGAAGCTTTCTTT. This encodes CASSLGRTEAFF. This sequence joins TRBV5-6 and TRBJ1-1; no firm D call. CDR1 and CDR2 from the germline V gene are SGHDT and YYEEEE. The CDR3 totals 12 residues. Trimming took off 0 bases at V and 5 bases at J, with 5 bases between the two ends.

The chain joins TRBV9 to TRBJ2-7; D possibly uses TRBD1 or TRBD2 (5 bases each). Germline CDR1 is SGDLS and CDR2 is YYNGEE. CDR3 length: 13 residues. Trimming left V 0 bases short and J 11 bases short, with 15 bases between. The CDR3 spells CASSVDRDPQKYF. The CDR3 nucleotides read TGTGCCAGCAGCGTAGATAGGGACCCCCAGAAGTACTTC.